This T cell receptor (beta chain) was identified in a study of blood T cells in healthy people across ages. The use of a sample-barcoded 5' primer and a J-beta primer mix characterized a second PCR of 7 to 11 cycles. Every cDNA molecule bore a tag from a template-switch adaptor containing 12 random nucleotides. TCRdb re-called the 5' RACE reads with MiXCR, one entry per CDR3 protein. The table lists a few hundred thousand distinct CDR3 sequences, 27% of them singletons. Germline assignment: CDR1 SGHNT and CDR2 YYREEE (reference sequence). The CDR3 loop spans 15 amino acids. The ends lost 1 base at V and 3 bases at J; junction bases unmatched: 5. Donors each provided roughly 11 milliliters of peripheral blood. A minimum of 7 million PBMCs was isolated per sample.

This receptor was taken from a woman aged 65 to 85 in good health. The sequenced sample consisted of blood. This sequence joins TRBV5-4 and TRBJ2-3; 7 bases map to TRBD2. The CDR3 sequence: CASSLQRGITDTQYF. CDR3 nucleotide sequence: TGTGCCAGCAGCTTGCAGCGGGGAATAACAGATACGCAGTATTTT.